These T cell receptor beta chains were read from a single sample in a study of a mutant IDH1 vaccine in newly diagnosed glioma. Here immunoSEQ multiplex PCR was the method, and the copy in TCRdb shows in-frame clones only, minus some. The table lists tens of thousands of clones, about four fifths of them singletons. The source was PBMCs, collected from a glioma patient treated with radiotherapy, temozolomide or both. These receptors were collected from a woman aged 45-59 years with glioma. Each CDR3 is given with its conserved first and last residue. D genes are given only for firm matches. Clone size is given for some rows only: seen once, a few or many times, or a class if the clone is expanded.

>TRBJ1-2|-|TRBV30|TRBD1
TGTGCCTGGAGCCTTAACCTCTTGACAGGGAGCGGCTACACCTTC
CAWSLNLLTGSGYTF
>TRBJ1-2|few|TRBV7-9|TRBD1
TGTGCCAGCAGCTCCGGACAGGGGAATGGCTACACCTTC
CASSSGQGNGYTF
>TRBJ2-2|-|TRBV2|-
TGTGCCAGCATGCCAGAGCTGAACACCGGGGAGCTGTTTTTT
CASMPELNTGELFF
>TRBJ2-5|-|TRBV6-5|-
TGTGCCAGCAGTTCACCAGGGGCGCAAGAGACCCAGTACTTC
CASSSPGAQETQYF
>TRBJ2-7|-|TRBV7-3|-
TGTGCCAGCAGCTTAGGGGCCGAGCAGTACTTC
CASSLGAEQYF
>TRBJ1-3|-|TRBV2|-
TGTGCCAGCAGTGAAACCCCCGGGGTCTCTGGAAACACCATATATTTT
CASSETPGVSGNTIYF
>TRBJ1-1|-|TRBV5-6|-
TGTGCCAGCAGCTTGGACCCCCTGAGGAGGAACACTGAAGCTTTCTTT
CASSLDPLRRNTEAFF
>TRBJ1-1|-|TRBV29-1|TRBD1
TGCAGCGTGGGACAGGGGGCCTCGAACACTGAAGCTTTCTTT
CSVGQGASNTEAFF
>TRBJ1-6|few|TRBV20-1|-
TGCAGTGCTCGGTCGGGTTCACCCCTCCACTTT
CSARSGSPLHF
>TRBJ1-2|-|TRBV5-6|-
TGTGCCAGCAGCTACCGTACTCCCTATGGCTACACCTTC
CASSYRTPYGYTF
>TRBJ2-1|-|TRBV27|TRBD2
TGTGCCAGCAGTCCCCGGACTAGCTACAATGAGCAGTTCTTC
CASSPRTSYNEQFF
>TRBJ2-2|-|TRBV4-1|TRBD2
TGCGCCAGCAGCCCCGGACTAGCGGGAGGGCCATGGACCGGGGAGCTGTTTTTT
CASSPGLAGGPWTGELFF
>TRBJ2-7|-|TRBV30|-
TGTGCCTGGAGTGTAAGTGGGGGTGGATTCGAGCAGTACTTC
CAWSVSGGGFEQYF
>TRBJ2-1|once|TRBV7-9|-
TGTGCCAGCAGCTTAGTAGAAGCAATAGTTGAGCAGTTCTTC
CASSLVEAIVEQFF
>TRBJ2-2|-|TRBV6-5|-
TGTGCCGCGCGGGCCGGGCTAGCCGCCGGGGAGCTGTTTTTT
CAARAGLAAGELFF
>TRBJ1-6|-|TRBV27|-
TGTGCCAGCAGTCCGTCTGGGGCGGATAATTCACCCCTCCACTTT
CASSPSGADNSPLHF
>TRBJ2-3|-|TRBV5-4|-
TGTGCCAGCAGTTCGACTGGGGGCACAGATACGCAGTATTTT
CASSSTGGTDTQYF
>TRBJ2-7|-|TRBV6-5|TRBD2
TGTGCCAGCAGTTACTCGGGGCGGGGGAGCTCCTACGAGCAGTACTTC
CASSYSGRGSSYEQYF
>TRBJ2-6|-|TRBV27|-
TGTGCCAGCAGTTCGTTGGTTGTTTCTGGGGCCAACGTCCTGACTTTC
CASSSLVVSGANVLTF
>TRBJ2-2|-|TRBV6-5|-
TGTGCCAGCAGTTACGGGGTGTCCGCGAACACCGGGGAGCTGTTTTTT
CASSYGVSANTGELFF
>TRBJ1-2|-|TRBV9|TRBD1
TGTGCCAGCAGCCCAAGGACAGGGGGCCATGGCTACACCTTC
CASSPRTGGHGYTF
>TRBJ1-3|-|TRBV7-8|-
TGTGCCAGCACCCCGACGAGACCGAGTAGCTCTGGAAACACCATATATTTT
CASTPTRPSSSGNTIYF
>TRBJ2-5|-|TRBV5-1|-
TGCGCCAGCAGCACCGAGGGGGGCCACGAGACCCAGTACTTC
CASSTEGGHETQYF
>TRBJ2-4|-|TRBV19|-
TGTGCCAGTAGTGAGGTGGAGGGCATTCAGTACTTC
CASSEVEGIQYF
>TRBJ1-6|few|TRBV5-4|-
TGTGCCAGCAGCCTACATACGGAAAATTCACCCCTCCACTTT
CASSLHTENSPLHF
>TRBJ2-5|-|TRBV30|TRBD1
TGTGCCTGGACTATGACAGGGAGGACCCAGTACTTC
CAWTMTGRTQYF
>TRBJ1-2|-|TRBV7-3|TRBD1
TGTGCCAGCAGCTCTGGACAGGGACTCTATGGCTACACCTTC
CASSSGQGLYGYTF
>TRBJ1-1|few|TRBV6-1|-
TGTGCCAGCAGTGAATCCGGACAAACGATAGAAGCTTTCTTT
CASSESGQTIEAFF
>TRBJ2-2|-|TRBV4-2|-
TGTGCCAGCAGCCAAGAGATCTCCCTTAGGACCGGGGAGCTGTTTTTT
CASSQEISLRTGELFF
>TRBJ1-3|-|TRBV5-6|TRBD1
TGTGCCAGCAGCTTGGTTGGAGGGGGACAGGGCCTCTCTGGAAACACCATATATTTT
CASSLVGGGQGLSGNTIYF
>TRBJ2-3|-|TRBV5-1|TRBD2
TGCGCCAGCAGCTTGTCTCTACTAGCGGGGGGCTCTAGCACAGATACGCAGTATTTT
CASSLSLLAGGSSTDTQYF
>TRBJ1-5|-|TRBV7-2|-
TGTGCCAGCAGCTTTTTGAGTCGCAGGGCCACGGGTGGTCAGCCCCAGCATTTT
CASSFLSRRATGGQPQHF
>TRBJ2-3|-|TRBV9|TRBD2
TGTGCCAGCAGCGAGACTAGCGGGGGATGGACAGATACGCAGTATTTT
CASSETSGGWTDTQYF
>TRBJ2-3|-|TRBV6-5|TRBD1
TGTGCCAGCAGTTTACAGGGGTCTGGAGATACGCAGTATTTT
CASSLQGSGDTQYF
>TRBJ2-7|-|TRBV5-6|-
TGTGCCAGCAGCTTGGATCCCAGCAGGGAGCAGTACTTC
CASSLDPSREQYF
>TRBJ2-3|-|TRBV5-4|TRBD2
TGTGCCAGCAGCCCTGACGGGGGGGCTGCAACAGATACGCAGTATTTT
CASSPDGGAATDTQYF
>TRBJ1-2|-|TRBV9|-
TGTGCCAGCAGCGTAGCACAGGGTGACTATGGCTACACCTTC
CASSVAQGDYGYTF
>TRBJ1-2|-|TRBV10-3|-
TGTGCCATCATGCGGGGGGAAATCTATGGCTACACCTTC
CAIMRGEIYGYTF
>TRBJ2-3|-|TRBV12-5|-
TGTGCTAGTGGTCCTTCAACGACAACCGTTCCAGATACGCAGTATTTT
CASGPSTTTVPDTQYF
>TRBJ1-1|-|TRBV18|-
TGTGCCAGCTCACCACCGTACGGAATGAACACTGAAGCTTTCTTT
CASSPPYGMNTEAFF
>TRBJ1-2|-|TRBV2|-
TGTGCCAGCAGTGAAGTAGTGGGGCGCGGCTACACCTTC
CASSEVVGRGYTF
>TRBJ1-5|-|TRBV30|-
TGTGCCTGGAGTGCACCGGGGGGAGGCCAGCCCCAGCATTTT
CAWSAPGGGQPQHF
>TRBJ1-2|-|TRBV19|-
TGTGCCAGTAGTTCCTCGACAGTAGCCTATGGCTACACCTTC
CASSSSTVAYGYTF
>TRBJ2-7|once|TRBV25-1|-
TGTGCCAGCAGTGAATTCTCTAGTGACTACGAGCAGTACTTC
CASSEFSSDYEQYF